This T cell receptor beta chain emerged from a study of blood T cells in healthy people across ages. This clonotype has just a few counts. Primed by a sample-barcoded 5' primer and a J-beta primer mix, a second PCR proceeded for 7 to 11 cycles. Every sample gave at least 2.5 million paired-end reads containing CDR3. From the 5' RACE reads, TCRdb called clonotypes with MiXCR, one entry per CDR3 protein. The sample has about a million distinct CDR3 sequences, 35% to 40% seen once. This CDR3 spans 12 amino acids. Germline CDR1 reads GTSNPN; CDR2 reads SVGIG (reference sequence). The TCR comes from a man between 18 and 35 years old in good health. The gene calls are TRBV30 and TRBJ2-4; the D is unclear. The DNA matches TRBJ2-7 better at its end, which makes the J call doubtful. Sequencing was performed on blood. CDR3 amino acids: CAWRPTVYEQYF. CDR3 DNA: TGTGCCTGGAGGCCGACGGTCTACGAGCAGTACTTC.